The source of this T cell receptor beta chain is a study of cytomegalovirus exposure and HLA in healthy donors. The study's findings and limits: According to a later analysis, TCR clusters from the first cohort tended to co-occur in the 90 to 150 validation repertoires.

V shed 2 bases, J shed 0 bases, and the junction held 6 bases outside the gene matches. Per the germline V gene, CDR1 is SGHTA and CDR2 is FQGTGA. There are 17 residues in the CDR3. TCRdb's table, derived via immunoSEQ multiplex PCR, lists solely in-frame clones and lacks some. The profile covers approximately 150,000 clones, with more than 80% appearing a single time and 3% taken by the ten largest. About this clone: Its antigen remains unknown.

This TCR was recovered from a woman under 30 in good health and CMV-seropositive. Sequencing input: PBMCs. The V gene is TRBV7-3, the J gene TRBJ2-1; TRBD2 aligns across 8 bases. The CDR3 reads CASSLFSGGSSYNEQFF. The CDR3 DNA is TGTGCCAGCAGCTTATTTTCGGGAGGGAGCTCCTACAATGAGCAGTTCTTC.